The present T cell receptor (beta chain) was sequenced within a study of T-cell reconstitution after alpha-beta-depleted transplantation in children. The study, taken as a whole, reports: Reportedly, only several hundred clones from non-depleted graft cells drove alpha-beta T-cell counts at about two months. Some patients' high day-60 TCRbeta diversity was attributed to recipient cells surviving conditioning. Counts and diversity of T cells one year after transplant came mostly from newly produced T cells.

The TCRbeta library incorporated unique molecular identifiers. TCRdb ran MiXCR on the PCR reads and lists one entry per CDR3 protein. The sample lists some 200,000 distinct CDR3 sequences; 8.4% were seen once. The V end was cut by 7 bases, the J end by 7 bases, with 13 bases between. The CDR3 covers 12 residues. Turning to this clonotype: Its antigen remains unknown.

This clonotype originated in a male patient between 2 and 10 years old who had a stem cell transplant for acute myeloid leukemia, so the T cells may come from the graft donor. V gene TRBV12-3 or TRBV12-4 combines with J gene TRBJ2-5; no clear D gene. The material was PBMCs, mostly from graft donor cells, obtained 360 days after TCRalphabeta/CD19-depleted stem cell transplant. The CDR3 sequence: CASKGPDRTQYF. CDR3 nucleotide sequence: TGTGCCAGCAAAGGTCCGGATAGGACCCAGTACTTC.